This is a list of T cell receptor beta chains from one sample in a study of regulatory T cells in long-lasting Graves disease. TCRdb re-called the multiplex PCR reads through MiXCR, storing one row per CDR3 protein. In the table there are about 300,000 distinct CDR3 sequences, under 25% of which are singletons. This sample comprised peripheral blood mononuclear cells (PBMCs), obtained when the disease was refractory, from a patient treated with antithyroid drugs. Receptor source: a female donor with Graves disease. Both conserved end residues are part of each CDR3. The D gene is left open where the match is weak. Clone size is stated in some rows and not others, as once, few, many or a class when expanded.

>TRBJ2-7|12|TRBV28|many|-
TGTGCCAGCAGTTTACTTAACTACGAGCAGTACTTC
CASSLLNYEQYF
>TRBJ2-7|13|TRBV20-1|-|TRBD1
TGCAGTGCTGCCGGGACAGGTTCCTACGAGCAGTACTTC
CSAAGTGSYEQYF
>TRBJ2-5|13|TRBV7-3|few|-
TGTGCCAGCAGCTTAAAACTAGCAGAGACCCAGTACTTC
CASSLKLAETQYF
>TRBJ1-5|13|TRBV5-6|few|TRBD1
TGTGCCAGCCAACCGGGACAGGGTGGCGACCAGCATTTT
CASQPGQGGDQHF
>TRBJ1-2|12|TRBV20-1|-|-
TGCAGTGTCAGAGGTCTCGGGGATGGCTACACCTTC
CSVRGLGDGYTF
>TRBJ2-7|14|TRBV20-1|-|-
TGCAGTGCTAGAGATCGACGGGTGAGGTACGAGCAGTACTTC
CSARDRRVRYEQYF
>TRBJ2-7|13|TRBV29-1|many|TRBD2
TGCAGCGTTCGGGCTAGCGGATCCTACGAGCAGTACTTC
CSVRASGSYEQYF
>TRBJ2-2|12|TRBV6-1|-|-
TGTGCCAGCAGTACAGGGACCGGGGAGCTGTTTTTT
CASSTGTGELFF
>TRBJ2-3|13|TRBV12-3/TRBV12-4|many|-
TGTGCCAGCAGCCCCGTTTCGCCAGATACGCAGTATTTT
CASSPVSPDTQYF
>TRBJ1-5|13|TRBV6-1|-|-
TGTGCCAGCACCGGACAGATCAATCAGCCCCAGCATTTT
CASTGQINQPQHF
>TRBJ2-7|12|TRBV20-1|many|-
TGCAGTGCCCCTCAGGGGGGGGACGAGCAGTACTTC
CSAPQGGDEQYF
>TRBJ2-7|14|TRBV20-1|many|TRBD2
TGCAGTGCTAAGCCGGGACTAGCGATATACGAGCAGTACTTC
CSAKPGLAIYEQYF
>TRBJ2-5|12|TRBV7-9|many|-
TGTGCCAGCATCGGACTGGAAGAGACCCAGTACTTC
CASIGLEETQYF
>TRBJ2-7|13|TRBV28|many|-
TGTGCCAGCAGATACAGCGGTTCCTACGAGCAGTACTTC
CASRYSGSYEQYF
>TRBJ1-4|12|TRBV5-1|few|-
TGCGCCAGCAGCTTGGCGGGGGAAAGACTGTTTTTT
CASSLAGERLFF
>TRBJ2-2|17|TRBV4-3|-|TRBD1
TGCGCCAGCAGCCAAGAACCGGACAGGGCGAACACCGGGGAGCTGTTTTTT
CASSQEPDRANTGELFF
>TRBJ1-1|14|TRBV6-5|few|-
TGTGCCAGCAGTTACAAGACGGTAAACACTGAAGCTTTCTTT
CASSYKTVNTEAFF
>TRBJ1-5|15|TRBV6-1|few|TRBD1
TGTGCCAGCAGCCCGACAGGGATCGGGAATCAGCCCCAGCATTTT
CASSPTGIGNQPQHF
>TRBJ2-3|15|TRBV6-2/TRBV6-3|-|TRBD2
TGTGCCAGCAGTCTTTTAGCGGGAGGAAGAGATACGCAGTATTTT
CASSLLAGGRDTQYF
>TRBJ1-1|11|TRBV25-1|few|-
TGTGCCAGCCTCCTGAACACTGAAGCTTTCTTT
CASLLNTEAFF
>TRBJ2-6|16|TRBV11-2|many|TRBD2
TGTGCCAGCAGCTTAAGTCTAGCGGGTGGGGCCAACGTCCTGACTTTC
CASSLSLAGGANVLTF
>TRBJ1-5|16|TRBV19|-|-
TGTGCCAGTAGTATCTTGGCAAATTTTTGGAATCAGCCCCAGCATTTT
CASSILANFWNQPQHF
>TRBJ1-6|15|TRBV19|-|TRBD1
TGTGCCAGTAGTTCAGATGGGACAGGGAATTCACCCCTCCACTTT
CASSSDGTGNSPLHF
>TRBJ2-4|11|TRBV30|many|-
TGTGCCTGGAGTGAAGGAGACATTCAGTACTTC
CAWSEGDIQYF
>TRBJ1-5|15|TRBV2|many|TRBD1
TGTGCCAGCAGTCCCTGGACAGGGAGCGGACAGCCCCAGCATTTT
CASSPWTGSGQPQHF
>TRBJ2-2|15|TRBV4-3|-|TRBD2
TGCGCCAGCAGCTGGGGAGGGCAGAACACCGGGGAGCTGTTTTTT
CASSWGGQNTGELFF
>TRBJ2-5|12|TRBV29-1|-|TRBD1
TGCAGCGCCGCCGGGACAGAAGAGACCCAGTACTTC
CSAAGTEETQYF
>TRBJ2-1|12|TRBV18|few|TRBD2
TGTGCCAGCTCACCGGGCGGGGGTGAGCAGTTCTTC
CASSPGGGEQFF
>TRBJ1-1|15|TRBV7-2|-|-
TGTGCCAGCAGTTACTACCCGCAGTCCCCGACTGAAGCTTTCTTT
CASSYYPQSPTEAFF
>TRBJ2-7|14|TRBV5-1|many|TRBD1
TGCGCCAGCAGCGCGGGACAGGGCGGGGACGAGCAGTACTTC
CASSAGQGGDEQYF
>TRBJ2-3|15|TRBV28|many|TRBD2
TGTGCCAGCAGTGGAGGACTAGCGGTAACAGATACGCAGTATTTT
CASSGGLAVTDTQYF
>TRBJ1-4|14|TRBV10-3|-|TRBD1
TGTGCCATCGGACCCGGGACAGAAAATGAAAAACTGTTTTTT
CAIGPGTENEKLFF
>TRBJ1-5|13|TRBV19|-|-
TGTGCCAGTAGCGGGACGCGTGATCGGCCCCAGCATTTT
CASSGTRDRPQHF